This T cell receptor (beta chain) was sequenced during a study of radiotherapy plus CTLA-4 blockade in lung cancer. Regarding the study as a whole: Subsequent to radiotherapy plus ipilimumab, tumor-derived TCR clones underwent expansion in blood.

People whose metastatic non-small-cell lung cancer was chemo-refractory got focal radiation along with CTLA-4 blockade by ipilimumab. Generated by immunoSEQ multiplex PCR, the TCRdb table keeps only in-frame clones and is missing some. The sample records approximately 30,000 clones, roughly three quarters being singletons. CDR1 and CDR2 from the germline V gene are KGHSH and LQKENI. The CDR3 extends over 17 amino acids. Trimming cost V 3 bases and J 0 bases, with 17 bases left between them. Comment on this clone: The antigen is not known.

The rearrangement joins TRBV18 to TRBJ2-5, with TRBD1 as a possible D gene (6 bases). The TCR originated in a human donor with non-small cell lung cancer whose response to radiotherapy plus ipilimumab could not be evaluated. The material sequenced was peripheral blood, taken from a patient treated with radiotherapy plus ipilimumab. The CDR3 DNA is TGTGCCAGCTCACCCGTTCAACAGGGTTTAGACCAAGAGACCCAGTACTTC. Translated: CASSPVQQGLDQETQYF.